This is a list of T cell receptor beta chains from one sample in a study of blood T cell repertoires in COVID-19. Method: immunoSEQ multiplex PCR; TCRdb's copy keeps in-frame clones and lacks some. The table includes fewer than 350,000 clones, more than 75% detected once. Sequencing input: PBMCs or T cells enriched from blood (not recorded which). Receptors were obtained from a woman aged 40 to 55 with acute COVID-19. CDR3s include the opening cysteine and the closing phenylalanine or tryptophan. A D gene is named only where the DNA matches it firmly. The size field is filled for only some rows; it gives once, few, many or a size class.

d_call	clone_size	j_call	v_call	cdr3_nt	cdr3_aa
.	few	TRBJ1-3	TRBV7-8	TGTGCCAGCAGCTTCAACAGGGTGTGGAACACCATATATTTT	CASSFNRVWNTIYF
.	.	TRBJ1-6	TRBV28	TGTGCCACCGGGGAACATAGCTCCTATAATTCACCCCTCCACTTT	CATGEHSSYNSPLHF
.	.	TRBJ1-1	TRBV28	TGTGCCAGCAGTTTTGGCGGCGCGGCTTCGGGGGGAGCTTTCTTT	CASSFGGAASGGAFF
.	.	TRBJ1-2	TRBV12-3/TRBV12-4	TGTGCCAGCAGAGGGACACTGAGAGGCTACACCTTC	CASRGTLRGYTF
TRBD1	.	TRBJ2-5	TRBV7-6	TGTGCCAGCAGCTTGAAAAATTGGGACAGTTCCCAAGAGACCCAGTACTTC	CASSLKNWDSSQETQYF
TRBD1	.	TRBJ1-5	TRBV2	TGTGCCAGCAGTGTGGACTGGGGACAGGAAGGGGAACAGCCCCAGCATTTT	CASSVDWGQEGEQPQHF
TRBD2	once	TRBJ2-2	TRBV6-2/TRBV6-3	TGTGCCAGCAGTTCGGGACTAGCAACTGGGGAGCTGTTTTTT	CASSSGLATGELFF
.	.	TRBJ2-6	TRBV6-1	TGTGCCAGCAGTGAAGGCGGGGCTGGGGCCAACGTCCTGACTTTC	CASSEGGAGANVLTF
.	.	TRBJ2-3	TRBV6-4	TGTGCCAGCAGTGACTCCGCAGATACGCAGTATTTT	CASSDSADTQYF
TRBD1	.	TRBJ1-2	TRBV19	TGTGCCAGTAATAGGGGACAGACCTATGGCTACACCTTC	CASNRGQTYGYTF
.	.	TRBJ2-5	TRBV27	TGTGCCAGCAGTCCCATTCACCAAGAGACCCAGTACTTC	CASSPIHQETQYF
.	.	TRBJ2-2	TRBV7-8	TGTGCCAGCTTTCCCTCGTATAGCGCGAACACCGGGGAGCTGTTTTTT	CASFPSYSANTGELFF
TRBD2	once	TRBJ2-1	TRBV3-1/TRBV3-2	TGTGCCAGCAGCCAAGTCGGGGGACTACTTAACAATGAGCAGTTCTTC	CASSQVGGLLNNEQFF
.	.	TRBJ1-1	TRBV2	TGTGCCAGCAGTGTTGACAGGACGGTTAGGGGCACTGAAGCTTTCTTT	CASSVDRTVRGTEAFF
TRBD1	once	TRBJ1-4	TRBV9	TGTGCCAGCAGCGTAGGACTCAGGGGGCGAGTTAATGAAAAACTGTTTTTT	CASSVGLRGRVNEKLFF
TRBD2	once	TRBJ2-3	TRBV25-1	TGTGCCAGCAGTGACCCAGGGACTAGCGGGAGTAGGGCAGATACGCAGTATTTT	CASSDPGTSGSRADTQYF
TRBD2	.	TRBJ2-7	TRBV11-3	TGTGCCAGCAGGTCCACTAGCGGGAGAAACGAGCAGTACTTC	CASRSTSGRNEQYF
.	.	TRBJ2-6	TRBV4-3	TGCGCCAGCAGCCAATTTGCGGAACGGTCAATTTCTGGGGCCAACGTCCTGACTTTC	CASSQFAERSISGANVLTF
TRBD1	once	TRBJ2-2	TRBV28	TGTGCCAGCAGTTTATTGGCGGGACAGGGAGGGGCCGGGGAGCTGTTTTTT	CASSLLAGQGGAGELFF
.	.	TRBJ1-2	TRBV27	TGTGCCAGCGGCCGGGTGTCCGTTAAAGCTAACTATGGCTACACCTTC	CASGRVSVKANYGYTF
TRBD2	.	TRBJ2-3	TRBV7-9	TGTGCCAGCAGCTTAAAGAGGCCTAGCGGGGGGAGAGATACGCAGTATTTT	CASSLKRPSGGRDTQYF
.	once	TRBJ1-2	TRBV30	TGTGCCAGGACGGGGGGTAGCTATGGCTACACCTTC	CARTGGSYGYTF
.	.	TRBJ2-1	TRBV12-3/TRBV12-4	TGTGCCAGCACCCGAGGCCTAGAGCAGTTCTTC	CASTRGLEQFF
TRBD2	.	TRBJ2-1	TRBV5-4	TGTGCCAGCAGCCGCAGTACCGGGACTAGCGGGGGGGAATCCTACAATGAGCAGTTCTTC	CASSRSTGTSGGESYNEQFF
TRBD1	.	TRBJ1-2	TRBV7-2	TGTGCCAGCAGCTTTGAGGGACAGGTCTATGGCTACACCTTC	CASSFEGQVYGYTF
TRBD2	.	TRBJ2-1	TRBV4-1	TGCGCCAGCAGCCACAGTCTCCTAGCGGGGGGGAACAATGAGCAGTTCTTC	CASSHSLLAGGNNEQFF
TRBD1	.	TRBJ2-1	TRBV7-2	TGTGCCAGCAGCCCCGTGGGGACAGCGAGCTCCTACAATGAGCAGTTCTTC	CASSPVGTASSYNEQFF